Below are 12 T cell receptor beta chains sequenced from a single sample in a study of human T cells and chemical hapten exposure. Unfractionated whole blood yielded total RNA. Each cDNA molecule in the library carried unique molecular identifiers. One entry per CDR3 protein results from TCRdb running MiXCR on the reads. The sample holds about 120,000 distinct CDR3 sequences; over 6.5% are singletons and the top ten take over 1.1%. Sample: whole blood. The receptors derive from a human donor in good health. Some clones in this sample may be carry-over from other donors' samples.

CDR3 sequence: CASSIKDQGLGGKLFF. In nucleotides, the CDR3 is TGTGCCAGTAGTATCAAGGACCAGGGCCTGGGAGGAAAACTGTTTTTT. The chain carries TRBV19 and TRBJ1-4; a possible D gene is TRBD1 (5 bases). The CDR3 has 16 residues. CDR1 is LNHDA and CDR2 is SQIVND in the germline V gene (reference sequence). V lost 3 bases and J lost 10, with 21 bases in between.

This clonotype was observed a few times. The gene calls are TRBV2 and TRBJ2-5, with a tentative D call TRBD1 (6 bases). Trimming removed 9 bases at V and 2 bases at J, with 10 bases between. CDR3 size: 12 residues. Germline V lookup: CDR1 SNHLY, CDR2 FYNNEI. CDR3 sequence reads: CASTGLQETQYF. The CDR3 DNA is TGTGCCAGTACAGGGTTGCAAGAGACCCAGTACTTC.

This clonotype was detected ten times or more. The CDR3 carries no conserved terminal phenylalanine or tryptophan, so it likely arises from a read error. This chain links TRBV4-1 with TRBJ2-7; possible D gene TRBD2, 5 bases. Trimming took 1 base from V and 7 from J, leaving 14 bases between them. The CDR3 length is 14 residues. Germline CDR1 and CDR2: MGHRA and YSYEKL. CDR3 in amino acids: CASSQVGEGREQYC. For the CDR3, the DNA is TGCGCCAGCAGCCAAGTAGGAGAGGGCCGGGAGCAGTACTGC.

V gene TRBV6-6 combines with J gene TRBJ1-5; 10 nucleotides align to TRBD1. The V gene's germline CDR1 is MNHNY and CDR2 SVGAGI (reference sequence). The V and J ends lost 6 bases and 5 bases, in that order; junction bases with no gene match: 10. The CDR3 totals 16 residues. The CDR3 DNA follows: TGTGCCAGCAGCTCCCGGGACAGGGGATCACATCAGCCCCAGCATTTT. It is translated as CASSSRDRGSHQPQHF.

In this sample, this clonotype turned up many times. The V call is TRBV7-9, the J call TRBJ1-1; 7 bases line up with TRBD1. Trimming cost V 0 bases and J 2 bases; bases outside gene matches: 12. The CDR3 consists of 18 residues. The V gene's germline CDR1 is SEHNR and CDR2 FQNEAQ (reference sequence). CDR3 region: CASSLAGTSTGVNTEAFF. In DNA form, the CDR3 reads TGTGCCAGCAGCTTAGCCGGGACGAGCACAGGGGTTAACACTGAAGCTTTCTTT. Variable domain in full (rest from reference TRBV7-9 and TRBJ1-1): DTGVSQNPRHKITKRGQNVTFRCDPISEHNRLYWYRQTLGQGPEFLTYFQNEAQLEKSRLLSDRFSAERPKGSFSTLEIQRTEQGDSAMYLCASSLAGTSTGVNTEAFFGQGTRLTVV.

As concerns this clonotype: One end of the junction does not line up with germline, which may come from a read error. The rearrangement uses TRBV2 and TRBJ2-1, with 9 bases identical to TRBD2. The CDR3 contains 20 residues. Germline CDR1 is SNHLY and CDR2 is FYNNEI. CDR3 sequence: CASSEAPAASGTLSYNGQFF. CDR3 bases: TGTGCCAGCAGTGAAGCGCCAGCGGCTAGCGGGACTCTTTCTTACAATGGGCAGTTCTTC.

This clonotype has ten or more counts. The chain couples TRBV3-1 to TRBJ2-3; the match to TRBD2 covers 12 bases. This CDR3 has 16 amino acids. The ends lost 6 bases at V and 0 bases at J; junction bases unmatched: 4. The germline V gene has CDR1 LGHDT and CDR2 YNNKEL (reference sequence). CDR3 in amino acids: CASSPGLAGSTDTQYF. CDR3 nucleotides: TGTGCCAGCAGTCCCGGACTAGCGGGAAGCACAGATACGCAGTATTTT.

V is TRBV6-2 or TRBV6-3 and J is TRBJ2-5; 7 nucleotides agree with TRBD1. This CDR3 spans 14 amino acids. Per germline, CDR1 MNHEY and CDR2 SVGEGT. V dropped 2 bases and J dropped 2; count of bases not matched to a gene: 2. The CDR3 DNA sequence: TGTGCCAGCAGTTACGTGGGACAGCAAGAGACCCAGTACTTC. It is translated as CASSYVGQQETQYF.

This clonotype was counted only a few times. CDR3 nucleotides: TGCGCCAGCAGCCAAGACCGGACAGGACTAGAAAAACTGTTTTTT. As protein: CASSQDRTGLEKLFF. The chain couples TRBV4-3 to TRBJ1-4, with 7 bases aligning to TRBD1. V lost 0 bases to trimming and J lost 8 bases; unmatched junction nucleotides: 6. From germline, CDR1 is LGHNA and CDR2 YSLEER. The CDR3 spans 15 residues.

This clonotype has only a few counts. The chain recombines TRBV6-1 with TRBJ2-3; 10 bases are shared with TRBD1. The germline V gene encodes CDR1 MNHNS and CDR2 SASEGT. V gave up 8 bases and J gave up 5 bases; unmatched junction bases: 10. The CDR3 has 15 amino acids. The CDR3 nucleotides read TGTGCCAGCCCAACCGGGACAGGGGCCTTAGATACGCAGTATTTT. This translates into CASPTGTGALDTQYF.

This clonotype has at least ten counts. This sequence joins TRBV20-1 and TRBJ2-7; the match to TRBD1 covers 10 bases. Germline trimming cut 2 bases from V and 5 bases from J; bases unmatched to any gene: 3. CDR3 length equals 13 residues. Germline loops: CDR1 DFQATT, CDR2 SNEGSKA (reference sequence). CDR3 residues: CSARSGQGHEQYF. CDR3 nucleotide sequence: TGCAGTGCTAGATCGGGACAGGGGCACGAGCAGTACTTC.

The chain carries TRBV6-5 and TRBJ2-1; 10 bases agree with TRBD2. Trimming at V came to 0 bases and at J to 6 bases, leaving 17 bases not matched to a gene. In germline, CDR1 is MNHEY, CDR2 SVGAGI. This CDR3 contains 20 residues. The CDR3 loop reads CASSYSPPLAGGSGANEQFF. The CDR3 DNA sequence: TGTGCCAGCAGTTACTCGCCCCCCTTAGCGGGAGGATCGGGTGCCAATGAGCAGTTCTTC.